The next 29 T cell receptor beta chains were all read from a single sample in a study of blood T cell repertoires in COVID-19. Profiled with immunoSEQ multiplex PCR; TCRdb holds only in-frame clones, not every one. The data hold 20,000 to 30,000 clones, with nearly 95% observed a single time. Sequencing was carried out using peripheral blood. The source is a human donor in a cohort sampled during active COVID-19.

The V call is TRBV7-2, the J call TRBJ2-1; the D is unclear. Per germline, CDR1 SGHTA and CDR2 FQGNSA. This CDR3 has 16 amino acids. V shed 5 bases and J shed 2 bases, with 16 bases lying between them. The CDR3 DNA is TGTGCCAGCAGCCCACCACCCCGACTCACCTACAATGAGCAGTTCTTC. This encodes CASSPPPRLTYNEQFF.

The CDR3 protein is CATSGLPSDEQYF. In DNA, the CDR3 is TGTGCCACCAGTGGACTACCTTCAGACGAGCAGTACTTC. The chain has TRBV24-1 and TRBJ2-7; D perhaps matches TRBD2 (5 bases). The CDR3 runs to 13 residues. V was clipped by 5 bases and J by 5 bases, with 12 bases between them. Germline assignment: CDR1 KGHDR and CDR2 SFDVKD.

The chain recombines TRBV19 with TRBJ2-5; TRBD2 matches at 13 bases. This CDR3 is built from 14 residues. Trimming removed 6 bases from V and 4 bases from J; junction bases left unmatched: 2. CDR1 is LNHDA and CDR2 is SQIVND in the germline V gene (reference sequence). CDR3 nucleotides: TGTGCCAGTAGATGGACTAGCGGGGGAGAGACCCAGTACTTC. It codes for CASRWTSGGETQYF.

The rearrangement uses TRBV24-1 and TRBJ2-7; D perhaps matches TRBD1 (5 bases). The CDR3 length is 13 residues. Germline values: CDR1 KGHDR, CDR2 SFDVKD. Trimming cost V 6 bases and J 2 bases, with 10 bases left between them. CDR3 DNA sequence: TGTGCCACCAGTCAGGGTTCGACCTACGAGCAGTACTTC. This encodes CATSQGSTYEQYF.

V usage is TRBV11-2 and J usage is TRBJ2-7; the D is unclear. CDR3 length equals 14 residues. Germline CDR1 reads SGHAT; CDR2 reads FQNNGV. V was cut by 1 base and J by 4 bases, with 11 bases left in between. DNA for the CDR3: TGTGCCAGCAGCTTAGCCCCTGTTCCGTACGAGCAGTACTTC. Translation gives CASSLAPVPYEQYF.

The chain combines TRBV7-2 with TRBJ2-5, with 9 bases identical to TRBD2. Germline CDR1 and CDR2: SGHTA and FQGNSA. The J segment lost 3 bases and the V segment lost 3 bases, leaving 5 bases of the junction unmatched. The CDR3 contains 15 residues. The CDR3 DNA reads TGTGCCAGCAGCTTCGTGGGACTAGCAGAAGAGACCCAGTACTTC. Its protein product is CASSFVGLAEETQYF.

J is TRBJ2-1 and V is TRBV7-3, with D possibly being TRBD1 (6 bases). V gave up 5 bases and J gave up 7 bases, with 9 bases separating them. The CDR3 extends over 12 amino acids. Looked up from germline, CDR1 is SGHTA and CDR2 is FQGTGA. CDR3 coding DNA: TGTGCCAGCAGCCAACAGGGTAATGAGCAGTTCTTC. It codes for CASSQQGNEQFF.

The gene calls are TRBV10-1 and TRBJ1-2; 7 bases map to TRBD1. There are 14 residues in the CDR3. V gave up 6 bases and J gave up 4 bases; unmatched junction bases: 8. The germline V gene has CDR1 WNHNN and CDR2 SYGVQD (reference sequence). The CDR3 here is CASSQNRDSYGYTF. In DNA form, the CDR3 reads TGCGCCAGCAGCCAAAACCGGGACAGCTATGGCTACACCTTC.

The rearrangement joins TRBV19 to TRBJ1-2, with unresolved D. The CDR3 runs 14 residues. V shed 3 bases and J shed 5 bases, with 13 bases lying between them. The germline V gene has CDR1 LNHDA and CDR2 SQIVND (reference sequence). The CDR3 coding sequence is TGTGCCAGTAGTATGTCTACCCTTAGATATGGCTACACCTTC. It encodes CASSMSTLRYGYTF.

The chain joins TRBV28 to TRBJ1-1; the D gene is possibly TRBD1 (5 bases). V lost 5 bases and J lost 4, with 8 bases in between. The CDR3 consists of 12 residues. The germline V gene encodes CDR1 MDHEN and CDR2 SYDVKM. CDR3 sequence (DNA): TGTGCCAGCAGTGATGACAGCACTGAAGCTTTCTTT. Residues: CASSDDSTEAFF.

This chain connects TRBV30 to TRBJ1-4, with 9 bases that match TRBD1. V lost 2 bases, J lost 2 bases, and 3 bases stayed unmatched. This CDR3 comprises 15 residues. CDR1 is GTSNPN and CDR2 is SVGIG in the germline V gene (reference sequence). CDR3 nucleotide sequence: TGTGCCTGGAGTCCACAGGGGGCTACTAATGAAAAACTGTTTTTT. As protein: CAWSPQGATNEKLFF.

The chain links TRBV11-2 to TRBJ2-5, with D perhaps matching TRBD2 (7 bases). Per the germline V gene, CDR1 is SGHAT and CDR2 is FQNNGV. The V end lost 0 bases, the J end lost 5 bases, and 16 bases lay between the germline ends. The CDR3 consists of 16 residues. The CDR3 loop reads CASSLDLRGAGETQYF. CDR3 coding DNA: TGTGCCAGCAGCTTAGATCTACGGGGGGCAGGGGAGACCCAGTACTTC.

CDR3 loop: CASRGLAGSNEQFF. DNA of the CDR3: TGTGCCAGCAGAGGACTAGCGGGGTCGAATGAGCAGTTCTTC. The J gene is TRBJ2-1, the V gene TRBV2; 12 bases align to TRBD2. The CDR3 has 14 residues. CDR1 SNHLY and CDR2 FYNNEI come from the germline V gene. Trimming removed 6 bases from V and 7 bases from J; junction bases left unmatched: 4.

The rearrangement uses TRBV6-4 and TRBJ2-3; 10 bases agree with TRBD2. Germline assignment: CDR1 MRHNA and CDR2 SNTAGT. This CDR3 comprises 17 residues. V lost 1 base and J lost 0; bases outside the gene matches: 4. CDR3 sequence reads: CASSDLPSGRSTDTQYF. In nucleotides, the CDR3 is TGTGCCAGCAGTGACTTACCTAGCGGGAGAAGCACAGATACGCAGTATTTT.

This sequence joins TRBV5-6 and TRBJ2-2; possible D gene TRBD2, 7 bases. The CDR3 covers 18 residues. V gave up 4 bases and J gave up 1 base, with 20 bases separating them. CDR1 is SGHDT, CDR2 YYEEEE, per germline. The CDR3 here is CASSPGGGRIVNTGELFF. The CDR3 DNA sequence: TGTGCCAGCAGCCCCGGGGGCGGGAGAATCGTGAACACCGGGGAGCTGTTTTTT.

The CDR3 DNA reads as TGTGCCAGCAGTGAGCTGGGGGGGGCCTCCTACAATGAGCAGTTCTTC. Protein sequence: CASSELGGASYNEQFF. The J gene is TRBJ2-1, the V gene TRBV6-1, with D perhaps matching TRBD2 (7 bases). The V end was cut by 3 bases, the J end by 0 bases, with 12 bases between. Germline CDR1 MNHNS, CDR2 SASEGT. The CDR3 extends over 16 amino acids.

CDR3 amino acids: CAWRVGRGIYEQYF. The CDR3 DNA reads TGTGCCTGGAGAGTGGGCAGGGGGATCTACGAGCAGTACTTC. This chain joins TRBV30 and TRBJ2-7, with 7 bases aligning to TRBD1. J lost 3 bases, V lost 3 bases, and 8 bases had no gene match. Looked up from germline, CDR1 is GTSNPN and CDR2 is SVGIG (reference sequence). This CDR3 is 14 amino acids long. The whole variable domain, filled in from reference TRBV30 and TRBJ2-7, reads SQTIHQWPATLVQPVGSPLSLECTVEGTSNPNLYWYRQAAGRGLQLLFYSVGIGQISSEVPQNLSASRPQDRQFILSSKKLLLSDSGFYLCAWRVGRGIYEQYFGPGTRLTVT.

The V call is TRBV6-6, the J call TRBJ1-5, with D possibly matching TRBD1 (5 bases). V was cut by 5 bases and J by 2 bases, with 16 bases left in between. This CDR3 region has 16 residues. CDR1 is MNHNY and CDR2 is SVGAGI in the germline V gene (reference sequence). CDR3 DNA: TGTGCCAGCAGTCGAACCAGGGAAGGAGGCAATCAGCCCCAGCATTTT. It translates to CASSRTREGGNQPQHF.

The V call is TRBV7-9, the J call TRBJ1-5, with D hard to call. The V end was cut by 0 bases, the J end by 4 bases, with 13 bases between. This CDR3 contains 16 residues. CDR1 SEHNR and CDR2 FQNEAQ come from the germline V gene (reference sequence). CDR3 DNA sequence: TGTGCCAGCAGCTTAGCGTACGGGGTAGGGAATCAGCCCCAGCATTTT. This sequence encodes CASSLAYGVGNQPQHF.

The V gene is TRBV5-6, the J gene TRBJ1-6, with 8 bases fitting TRBD1. The CDR3 has 15 amino acids. V lost 0 bases to trimming and J lost 7 bases; unmatched junction nucleotides: 3. Germline V gene data show CDR1 as SGHDT and CDR2 as YYEEEE. The CDR3 sequence is CASSLGQGSNSPLHF. The CDR3 DNA reads as TGTGCCAGCAGCTTGGGACAGGGGTCGAATTCACCCCTCCACTTT.

This clone was picked up one time. The chain couples TRBV7-8 to TRBJ2-1, with 7 bases fitting TRBD2. The CDR3 extends over 16 amino acids. Germline loops: CDR1 SGHVS, CDR2 FQNEAQ. V lost 5 bases, J lost 6 bases, and 13 bases stayed unmatched. Written as DNA, the CDR3 is TGTGCCAGCAGCCACCGCGGGAGAGGAGTATTCAATGAGCAGTTCTTC. Translated: CASSHRGRGVFNEQFF.

The V call is TRBV5-1, the J call TRBJ2-1; the D gene is possibly TRBD1 (6 bases). The CDR3 has 16 amino acids. Between the trimmed V and J ends, which lost 4 bases and 0 bases, there was a span of 14 bases. CDR1 is SGHRS, CDR2 YFSETQ, per germline. CDR3 protein: CASSITGLSSYNEQFF. Written as DNA, the CDR3 is TGCGCCAGCAGCATAACAGGGTTGAGCTCCTACAATGAGCAGTTCTTC.

This chain uses TRBV20-1 with TRBJ2-5, with TRBD2 identical over 7 bases. The CDR3 totals 16 residues. CDR1 and CDR2 from the germline V gene are DFQATT and SNEGSKA (reference sequence). V dropped 3 bases and J dropped 2; count of bases not matched to a gene: 12. The CDR3 here is CSASGRSGLRQETQYF. The CDR3 DNA is TGCAGTGCTAGTGGTCGTAGCGGGCTCCGGCAAGAGACCCAGTACTTC.

This clone came up a few times. This chain joins TRBV14 and TRBJ2-3; weak D call: TRBD1 (5 bases). This CDR3 is 13 amino acids long. V was shortened by 7 bases and J by 0 bases, with 8 bases between the two germline ends. Germline CDR1 reads SGHDN; CDR2 reads FVKESK. The CDR3 reads CASNRRSTDTQYF. The CDR3 DNA reads TGTGCCAGCAACAGGAGAAGCACAGATACGCAGTATTTT.

The chain has TRBV6-4 and TRBJ1-2; D is ambiguous. V was clipped by 6 bases and J by 8 bases, with 13 bases between them. The CDR3 is 12 amino acids. Per the germline V gene, CDR1 is MRHNA and CDR2 is SNTAGT. The CDR3 sequence: CASRRLYTGYTF. The DNA of the CDR3 is TGTGCCAGCAGGAGACTGTACACCGGCTACACCTTC.

The rearrangement joins TRBV6-5 to TRBJ2-5; D perhaps matches TRBD1 (5 bases). The V end lost 4 bases, the J end lost 5 bases, and 14 bases lay between the germline ends. Germline lookup yields CDR1 MNHEY and CDR2 SVGAGI. This CDR3 has 14 amino acids. CDR3 residues: CASSSPGKAETQYF. Here the CDR3 DNA reads TGTGCCAGCAGTTCACCAGGGAAAGCGGAGACCCAGTACTTC.

J is TRBJ1-1 and V is TRBV30; no reliable D call. Trimming removed 4 bases from V and 1 base from J, with 13 bases in between. Germline V gene data show CDR1 as GTSNPN and CDR2 as SVGIG (reference sequence). The CDR3 spans 14 residues. CDR3 nucleotide sequence: TGTGCCTGGACCCCCCCCGGTGGGAACACTGAAGCTTTCTTT. Its translation: CAWTPPGGNTEAFF.

This chain links TRBV3-1 (or the pseudogene TRBV3-2) with TRBJ1-2; 11 positions agree with TRBD1. J was trimmed by 4 bases and V by 0 bases; bases with no gene match: 1. From germline, CDR1 is LGHDT and CDR2 YNNKEL (reference sequence). The CDR3 is 15 amino acids. This CDR3 reads CASSQDGTGGYGYTF. The CDR3 region has the DNA TGTGCCAGCAGCCAAGATGGGACAGGGGGCTATGGCTACACCTTC.

The gene calls are TRBV30 and TRBJ1-3; D ambiguous. This CDR3 region has 15 residues. V was trimmed by 4 bases and J by 1 base, leaving 14 bases between them. CDR1 GTSNPN and CDR2 SVGIG come from the germline V gene (reference sequence). The CDR3 DNA sequence: TGTGCCTGGATCAACAGATACCCTTCTGGAAACACCATATATTTT. Its protein is CAWINRYPSGNTIYF. The complete variable domain, with remaining parts taken from reference TRBV30 and TRBJ1-3, reads SQTIHQWPATLVQPVGSPLSLECTVEGTSNPNLYWYRQAAGRGLQLLFYSVGIGQISSEVPQNLSASRPQDRQFILSSKKLLLSDSGFYLCAWINRYPSGNTIYFGEGSWLTVV.